This entry lists 16 T cell receptor beta chains sequenced from one sample in a study of PD-L1 blockade in urothelial cancer. Clones were read by immunoSEQ multiplex PCR, and TCRdb kept only the in-frame ones, dropping some. The data contain more than 45,000 clones, 75% to 90% of them singletons. Sample time point: peripheral blood 6 weeks after treatment start. Sequencing was performed on PBMCs, taken around atezolizumab (anti-PD-L1) treatment. The receptors derive from a man in his 60s with urothelial cancer.

The chain employs TRBV5-1 and TRBJ2-3, with 7 bases lining up with TRBD2. Per the germline V gene, CDR1 is SGHRS and CDR2 is YFSETQ. V was pared by 4 bases and J by 2 bases, with 7 bases of the junction left unmatched. The CDR3 consists of 15 residues. The CDR3 DNA sequence: TGCGCCAGCAGCGTGATGGCGGGGGACACAGATACGCAGTATTTT. This encodes CASSVMAGDTDTQYF.

This chain links TRBV30 with TRBJ1-2; D unclear. Germline-derived CDR1 and CDR2 are GTSNPN and SVGIG (reference sequence). This CDR3 has 12 amino acids. The V end lost 6 bases, the J end lost 8 bases, and 16 bases lay between the germline ends. The CDR3 loop reads CACTLGVGGYTF. As DNA, the CDR3 is TGTGCCTGTACTCTGGGCGTCGGAGGCTACACCTTC.

The chain is built from TRBV5-1 and TRBJ1-6; maybe TRBD1 (6 bases). With 0 bases removed from V and 7 bases from J, the gap between germline ends came to 14 bases. Looked up from germline, CDR1 is SGHRS and CDR2 is YFSETQ. This CDR3 comprises 16 residues. The CDR3 spells CASSLGQGRENSPLHF. CDR3 in DNA: TGCGCCAGCAGCTTGGGGCAGGGGAGGGAAAATTCACCCCTCCACTTT.

The chain has TRBV18 and TRBJ1-2; 8 nucleotides align to TRBD1. With 4 bases clipped from V and 3 bases from J, the junction kept 16 bases outside the gene matches. Germline V lookup: CDR1 KGHSH, CDR2 LQKENI. The CDR3 loop spans 18 amino acids. The CDR3 loop is CASSLVAGGVLADYGYTF. As DNA, the CDR3 is TGTGCCAGCTCACTGGTCGCAGGGGGCGTACTCGCGGACTATGGCTACACCTTC. The full variable domain, rest sourced from reference TRBV18 and TRBJ1-2, is NAGVMQNPRHLVRRRGQEARLRCSPMKGHSHVYWYRQLPEEGLKFMVYLQKENIIDESGMPKERFSAEFPKEGPSILRIQQVVRGDSAAYFCASSLVAGGVLADYGYTFGSGTRLTVV.

CDR3 region: CASSLVAGGLVYEQYF. In DNA, the CDR3 is TGTGCCAGCAGCTTAGTAGCGGGGGGGCTCGTCTACGAGCAGTACTTC. The genes are TRBV7-8 and TRBJ2-7; 11 bases agree with TRBD2. Germline loops: CDR1 SGHVS, CDR2 FQNEAQ. The CDR3 consists of 16 residues. J gave up 3 bases and V 1 base, and 5 bases lay outside the gene matches.

The chain combines TRBV18 with TRBJ2-3; D unclear. Germline V lookup: CDR1 KGHSH, CDR2 LQKENI. The CDR3 sequence is 13 residues long. The V end was cut by 3 bases, the J end by 4 bases, with 8 bases between. This CDR3 reads CASSPDMADTQYF. The CDR3 nucleotides are TGTGCCAGCTCACCTGACATGGCAGATACGCAGTATTTT.

The chain combines TRBV15 with TRBJ2-3; D not resolved. Germline CDR1 LNHNV, CDR2 YYDKDF (reference sequence). The CDR3 contains 15 residues. The germline V and J ends were trimmed by 0 bases and 3 bases, with 10 bases remaining between them. CDR3 coding DNA: TGTGCCACCAGCAGAGATTACAAGCGAACAGATACGCAGTATTTT. Encoded protein: CATSRDYKRTDTQYF.

The rearrangement uses TRBV7-9 and TRBJ2-7; a possible D gene is TRBD2 (5 bases). V lost 5 bases, J lost 3 bases, and 11 bases lay in between. The germline CDR1 and CDR2 sequences are SEHNR and FQNEAQ (reference sequence). The CDR3 length is 13 residues. Here the CDR3 reads CASSPPGVYEQYF. In DNA, the CDR3 is TGTGCCAGCAGCCCGCCCGGGGTCTACGAGCAGTACTTC.

This chain uses TRBV7-2 with TRBJ1-5; D unresolved. The V gene lost 4 bases and the J gene lost 3 bases, with 10 bases spanning the gap. CDR3 length: 14 amino acids. Germline V gene sequence: CDR1 SGHTA, CDR2 FQGNSA. CDR3 in DNA: TGTGCCAGCAGCTCCCAGGCTTTCAATCAGCCCCAGCATTTT. Its protein product is CASSSQAFNQPQHF. Supplemented by reference TRBV7-2 and TRBJ1-5, the full variable domain reads GAGVSQSPSNKVTEKGKDVELRCDPISGHTALYWYRQSLGQGLEFLIYFQGNSAPDKSGLPSDRFSAERTGGSVSTLTIQRTQQEDSAVYLCASSSQAFNQPQHFGDGTRLSIL.

Concerning this clone: The junction departs from the called germline gene at one end, perhaps through a read error. This chain connects TRBV7-7 to TRBJ2-5; 10 bases map to TRBD2. Germline assignment: CDR1 SSHAT and CDR2 FNYEAQ (reference sequence). CDR3 length: 17 amino acids. DNA of the CDR3: TGTGCTAGCAGCCGCGGGGCTAGCGGGGGCCGAGGAGAGACCCAGTACTTC. Encoded protein: CASSRGASGGRGETQYF.

This chain joins TRBV19 and TRBJ1-2; tentative D call: TRBD1 (5 bases). V lost 7 bases and J 4 bases, leaving 16 bases between the germline ends. This CDR3 is 14 amino acids long. Germline values: CDR1 LNHDA, CDR2 SQIVND (reference sequence). Here the CDR3 DNA reads TGTGCCAGTACTCCTTTCCGGGACTCCTATGGCTACACCTTC. Protein product: CASTPFRDSYGYTF.

The V gene is TRBV19, the J gene TRBJ1-1; 8 bases align to TRBD1. Germline V CDR1 and CDR2: LNHDA, SQIVND (reference sequence). CDR3 length equals 15 residues. The V gene end was trimmed by 4 bases and the J gene end by 1 base; junction bases not matched to a gene: 5. The DNA for the CDR3 is TGTGCCAGTAGTACTCACAGGGGGACGAACACTGAAGCTTTCTTT. Translation: CASSTHRGTNTEAFF.

The chain employs TRBV2 and TRBJ1-2; D uncertain. V lost 6 bases, J lost 3 bases, and 20 bases lay in between. The germline V gene has CDR1 SNHLY and CDR2 FYNNEI. CDR3 length: 16 residues. The CDR3, as DNA: TGTGCCAGCAGCGAGAGGCGAAGATGGTTTGACTATGGCTACACCTTC. This translates into CASSERRRWFDYGYTF.

The chain carries TRBV7-2 and TRBJ1-1, with 7 positions matching TRBD1. The CDR3 runs to 14 residues. V shed 2 bases, J shed 5 bases, and the junction held 5 bases outside the gene matches. Per the germline V gene, CDR1 is SGHTA and CDR2 is FQGNSA. The CDR3 reads CASSLSRGATEAFF. CDR3 coding DNA: TGTGCCAGCAGCTTATCCAGGGGGGCTACTGAAGCTTTCTTT.

CDR3 residues: CASSLSATGSSYEQYF. For the CDR3, the DNA is TGTGCCAGCAGTTTAAGTGCTACGGGGAGCTCCTACGAGCAGTACTTC. The chain uses TRBV28 and TRBJ2-7; weak D call: TRBD2 (5 bases). This CDR3 has 16 residues. V shed 2 bases and J shed 0 bases, with 14 bases lying between them. Germline CDR1 MDHEN, CDR2 SYDVKM.

The gene calls are TRBV19 and TRBJ1-6; the match to TRBD1 covers 7 bases. V lost 6 bases and J lost 10; bases outside the gene matches: 9. The germline gives CDR1 LNHDA, CDR2 SQIVND (reference sequence). The CDR3 runs to 14 residues. The CDR3 DNA sequence: TGTGCCAGTAGCGGGGACAGAAGTAGGTCACCCCTCCACTTT. Its translation is CASSGDRSRSPLHF.